This T cell receptor beta chain was found in a study of persistence of HIV-infected CD4 T cells. Study-wide results and caveats: Proviral oligoclonality tracked with TCR oligoclonality within the same sorted cells. Compared with CD3/CD28-stimulated cells, CMV- and Gag-responding cells showed lower TCRbeta richness. The rare CMV-responding cells with HIV-1 proviruses were not separately TCR-sequenced.

Sequencing used immunoSEQ version 4 in survey mode. Method: immunoSEQ multiplex PCR; TCRdb's copy keeps in-frame clones and lacks some. The repertoire holds tens of thousands of clones, 82% seen once, with under 7.5% in the top ten. About this clone: The target antigen is unknown.

Germline V gene sequence: CDR1 DFQATT, CDR2 SNEGSKA (reference sequence). The CDR3 contains 14 residues. V was pared by 3 bases and J by 7 bases, with 9 bases of the junction left unmatched. The stimulus was lysate of CMV-infected fibroblasts, around 10 ug/mL. Sorted nonresponding memory CD4+ T cells were CD40L-negative, CD69-negative, CD45RO-high. Plasma HIV-1 RNA stayed below 50 copies/mL for at least 4 years. This receptor was obtained from an adult woman with HIV who was CMV-seropositive. Sample: CD4+ T cells sorted from PBMCs after roughly 18-hour stimulation, taken from a patient who received antiretroviral therapy. J is TRBJ1-2 and V is TRBV20-1; 9 bases agree with TRBD1. CDR3 in amino acids: CSASKGQGYRGYTF. In DNA form, the CDR3 reads TGCAGTGCTAGTAAAGGACAGGGGTACCGTGGCTACACCTTC.